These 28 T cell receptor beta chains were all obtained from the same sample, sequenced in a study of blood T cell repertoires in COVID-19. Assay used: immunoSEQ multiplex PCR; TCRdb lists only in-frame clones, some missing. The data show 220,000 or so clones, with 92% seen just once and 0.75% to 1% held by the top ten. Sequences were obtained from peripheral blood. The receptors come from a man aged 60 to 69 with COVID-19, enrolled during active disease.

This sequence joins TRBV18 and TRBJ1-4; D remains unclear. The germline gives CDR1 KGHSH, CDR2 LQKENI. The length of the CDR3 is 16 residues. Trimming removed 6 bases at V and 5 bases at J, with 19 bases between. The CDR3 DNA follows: TGTGCCAGCTCCCTAGCTCCCGCCGATCCGAATGAAAAACTGTTTTTT. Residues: CASSLAPADPNEKLFF. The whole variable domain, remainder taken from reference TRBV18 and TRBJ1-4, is NAGVMQNPRHLVRRRGQEARLRCSPMKGHSHVYWYRQLPEEGLKFMVYLQKENIIDESGMPKERFSAEFPKEGPSILRIQQVVRGDSAAYFCASSLAPADPNEKLFFGSGTQLSVL.

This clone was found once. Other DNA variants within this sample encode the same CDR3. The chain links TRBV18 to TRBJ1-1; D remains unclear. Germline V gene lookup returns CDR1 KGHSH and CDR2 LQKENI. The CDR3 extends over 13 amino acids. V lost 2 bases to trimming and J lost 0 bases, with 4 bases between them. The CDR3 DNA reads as TGTGCCAGCTCACCAGACATGAACACTGAAGCTTTCTTT. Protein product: CASSPDMNTEAFF.

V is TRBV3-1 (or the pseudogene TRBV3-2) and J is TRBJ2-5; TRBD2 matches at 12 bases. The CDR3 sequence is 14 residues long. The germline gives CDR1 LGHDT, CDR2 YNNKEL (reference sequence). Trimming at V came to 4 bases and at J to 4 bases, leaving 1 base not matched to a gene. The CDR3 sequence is CASSPSGGAETQYF. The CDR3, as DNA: TGTGCCAGCAGCCCTAGCGGGGGGGCAGAGACCCAGTACTTC.

CDR3 protein: CASSSFSAGGYNEQFF. The CDR3 DNA reads as TGTGCCAGCAGCTCATTTAGCGCGGGAGGGTATAATGAGCAGTTCTTC. The chain couples TRBV5-5 to TRBJ2-1, with TRBD2 matching 9 bases. J gave up 7 bases and V 3 bases, and 11 bases lay outside the gene matches. CDR1 is SGHKS and CDR2 is YYEKEE in the germline V gene (reference sequence). The CDR3 length is 16 residues. Combining the CDR3 with reference TRBV5-5 and TRBJ2-1 gives the whole variable domain DAGVTQSPTHLIKTRGQQVTLRCSPISGHKSVSWYQQVLGQGPQFIFQYYEKEERGRGNFPDRFSARQFPNYSSELNVNALLLGDSALYLCASSSFSAGGYNEQFFGPGTRLTVL.

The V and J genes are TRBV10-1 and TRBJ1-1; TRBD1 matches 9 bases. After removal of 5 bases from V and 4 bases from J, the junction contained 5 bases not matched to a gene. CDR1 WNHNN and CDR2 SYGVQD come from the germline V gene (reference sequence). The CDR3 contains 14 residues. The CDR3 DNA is TGCGCCAGCAGTCTCGGACAGGGGAGCACTGAAGCTTTCTTT. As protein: CASSLGQGSTEAFF.

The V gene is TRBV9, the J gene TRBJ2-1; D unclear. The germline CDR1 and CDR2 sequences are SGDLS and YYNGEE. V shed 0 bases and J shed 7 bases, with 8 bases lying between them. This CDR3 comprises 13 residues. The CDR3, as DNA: TGTGCCAGCAGCGTAGTGCCTCGGAATGAGCAGTTCTTC. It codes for CASSVVPRNEQFF.

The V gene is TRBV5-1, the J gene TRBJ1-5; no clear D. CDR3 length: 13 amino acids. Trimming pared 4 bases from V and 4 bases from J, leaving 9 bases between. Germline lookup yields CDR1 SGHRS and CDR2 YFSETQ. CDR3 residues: CASSLAENQPQHF. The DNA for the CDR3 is TGCGCCAGCAGCCTAGCCGAGAATCAGCCCCAGCATTTT.

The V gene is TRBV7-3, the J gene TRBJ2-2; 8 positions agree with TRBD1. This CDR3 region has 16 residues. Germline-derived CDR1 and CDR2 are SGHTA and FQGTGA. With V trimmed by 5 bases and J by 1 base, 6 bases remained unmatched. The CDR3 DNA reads TGTGCCAGCAGCCAGGGACAGGTTCTGAACACCGGGGAGCTGTTTTTT. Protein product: CASSQGQVLNTGELFF.

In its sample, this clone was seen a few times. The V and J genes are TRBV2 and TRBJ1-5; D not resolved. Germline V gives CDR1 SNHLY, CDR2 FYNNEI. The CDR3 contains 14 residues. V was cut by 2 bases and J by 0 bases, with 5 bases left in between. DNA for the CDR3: TGTGCCAGCAGTGAAATGAGTAGCAATCAGCCCCAGCATTTT. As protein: CASSEMSSNQPQHF. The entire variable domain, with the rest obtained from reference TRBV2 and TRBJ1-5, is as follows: EPEVTQTPSHQVTQMGQEVILRCVPISNHLYFYWYRQILGQKVEFLVSFYNNEISEKSEIFDDQFSVERPDGSNFTLKIRSTKLEDSAMYFCASSEMSSNQPQHFGDGTRLSIL.

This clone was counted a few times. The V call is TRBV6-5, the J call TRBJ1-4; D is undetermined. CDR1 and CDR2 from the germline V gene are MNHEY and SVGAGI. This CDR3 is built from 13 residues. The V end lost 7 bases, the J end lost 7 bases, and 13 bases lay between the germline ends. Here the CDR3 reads CASMKSAGEKLFF. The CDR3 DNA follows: TGTGCCAGCATGAAGAGTGCTGGTGAAAAACTGTTTTTT.

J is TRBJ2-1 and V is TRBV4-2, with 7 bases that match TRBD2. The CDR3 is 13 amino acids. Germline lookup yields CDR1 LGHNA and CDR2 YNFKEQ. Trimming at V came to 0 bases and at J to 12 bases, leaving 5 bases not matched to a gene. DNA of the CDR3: TGTGCCAGCAGCCAAGATTTGCTAGCGGTGCAGTTCTTC. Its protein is CASSQDLLAVQFF.

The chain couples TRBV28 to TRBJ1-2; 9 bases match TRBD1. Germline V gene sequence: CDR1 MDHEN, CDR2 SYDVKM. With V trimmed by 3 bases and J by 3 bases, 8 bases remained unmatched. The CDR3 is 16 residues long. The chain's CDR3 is CASSFSRWDRDYGYTF. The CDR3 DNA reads TGTGCCAGCAGTTTTAGTCGATGGGACAGGGACTATGGCTACACCTTC.

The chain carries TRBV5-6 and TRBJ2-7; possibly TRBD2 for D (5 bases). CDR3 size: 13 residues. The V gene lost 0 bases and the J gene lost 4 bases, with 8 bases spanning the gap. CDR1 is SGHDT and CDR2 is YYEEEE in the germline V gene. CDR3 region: CASSLAGRYEQYF. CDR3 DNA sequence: TGTGCCAGCAGCTTGGCGGGAAGATACGAGCAGTACTTC.

The CDR3 nucleotides read TGTGCCAGTAGGGGGACAGGGAACACTGAAGCTTTCTTT. Translated, it gives CASRGTGNTEAFF. The chain links TRBV19 to TRBJ1-1, with 8 bases aligning to TRBD1. Trimming cost V 6 bases and J 1 base; bases outside gene matches: 1. Germline assignment: CDR1 LNHDA and CDR2 SQIVND (reference sequence). The CDR3 totals 13 residues.

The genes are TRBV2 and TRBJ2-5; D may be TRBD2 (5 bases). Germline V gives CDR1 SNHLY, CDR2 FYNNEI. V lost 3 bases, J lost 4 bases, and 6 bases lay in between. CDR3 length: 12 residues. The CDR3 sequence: CASSDGGETQYF. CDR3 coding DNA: TGTGCCAGCAGTGATGGAGGAGAGACCCAGTACTTC.

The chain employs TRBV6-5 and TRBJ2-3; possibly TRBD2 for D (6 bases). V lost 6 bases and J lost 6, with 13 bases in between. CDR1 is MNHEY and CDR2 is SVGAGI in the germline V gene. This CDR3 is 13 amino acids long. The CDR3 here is CASRLTRKDTQYF. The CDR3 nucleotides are TGTGCCAGCAGGTTGACTAGGAAGGATACGCAGTATTTT.

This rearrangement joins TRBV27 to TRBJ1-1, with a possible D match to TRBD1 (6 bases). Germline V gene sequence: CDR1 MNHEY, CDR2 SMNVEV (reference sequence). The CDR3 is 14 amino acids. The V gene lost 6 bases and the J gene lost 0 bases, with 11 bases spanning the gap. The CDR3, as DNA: TGTGCCAGCAGCCGGACAGACGTGAACACTGAAGCTTTCTTT. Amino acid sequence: CASSRTDVNTEAFF.

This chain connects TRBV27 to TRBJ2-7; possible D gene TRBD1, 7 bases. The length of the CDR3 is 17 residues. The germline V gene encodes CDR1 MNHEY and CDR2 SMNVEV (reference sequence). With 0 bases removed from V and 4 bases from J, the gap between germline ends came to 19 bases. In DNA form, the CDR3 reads TGTGCCAGCAGTTTATCTGGGGGGCCGGGACAGTCATACGAGCAGTACTTC. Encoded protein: CASSLSGGPGQSYEQYF.

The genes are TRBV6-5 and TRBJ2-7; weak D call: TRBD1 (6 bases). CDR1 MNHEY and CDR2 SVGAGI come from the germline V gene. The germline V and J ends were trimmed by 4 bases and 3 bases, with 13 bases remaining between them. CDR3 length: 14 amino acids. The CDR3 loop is CASSSWLGGYEQYF. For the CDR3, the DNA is TGTGCCAGCAGTTCTTGGCTAGGGGGCTACGAGCAGTACTTC.

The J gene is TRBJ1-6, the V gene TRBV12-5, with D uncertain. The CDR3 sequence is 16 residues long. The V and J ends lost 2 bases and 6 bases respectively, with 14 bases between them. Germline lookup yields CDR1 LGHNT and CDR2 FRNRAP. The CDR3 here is CASGLSPGLTNSPLHF. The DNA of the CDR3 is TGTGCTAGTGGTTTGAGCCCAGGCCTTACTAATTCACCCCTCCACTTT.

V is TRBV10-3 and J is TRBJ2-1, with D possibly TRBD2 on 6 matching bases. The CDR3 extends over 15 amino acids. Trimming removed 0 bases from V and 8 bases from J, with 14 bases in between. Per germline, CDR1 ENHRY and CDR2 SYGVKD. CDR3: CAISESTAGRHEQFF. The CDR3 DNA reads TGTGCCATCAGTGAGTCGACGGCGGGAAGGCATGAGCAGTTCTTC.

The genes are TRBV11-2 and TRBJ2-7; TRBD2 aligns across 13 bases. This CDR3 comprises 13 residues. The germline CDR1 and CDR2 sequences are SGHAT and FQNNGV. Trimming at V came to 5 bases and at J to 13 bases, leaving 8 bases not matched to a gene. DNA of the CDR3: TGTGCCAGCAGCCCGGGGACTAGCGGGGCCCTATACTTC. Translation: CASSPGTSGALYF.

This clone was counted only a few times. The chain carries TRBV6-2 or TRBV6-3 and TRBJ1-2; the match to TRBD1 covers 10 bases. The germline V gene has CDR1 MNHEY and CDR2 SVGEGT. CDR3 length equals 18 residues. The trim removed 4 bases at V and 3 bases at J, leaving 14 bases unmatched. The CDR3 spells CASSSSYGGQGLHYGYTF. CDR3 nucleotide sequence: TGTGCCAGCAGTTCCTCTTATGGGGGACAGGGGCTCCACTATGGCTACACCTTC.

CDR3 protein: CASCPLGGMNTEAFF. CDR3 in DNA: TGTGCCAGCTGCCCTTTAGGAGGGATGAACACTGAAGCTTTCTTT. The chain links TRBV28 to TRBJ1-1; no clear D gene. This CDR3 has 15 amino acids. V was clipped by 8 bases and J by 0 bases, with 16 bases between them. The germline CDR1 and CDR2 sequences are MDHEN and SYDVKM.

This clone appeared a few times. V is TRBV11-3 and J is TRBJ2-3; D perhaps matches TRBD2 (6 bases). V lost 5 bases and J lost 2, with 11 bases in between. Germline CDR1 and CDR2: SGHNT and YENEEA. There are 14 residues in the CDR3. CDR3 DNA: TGTGCCAGCAGCCTTAGCGGTCTCACAGATACGCAGTATTTT. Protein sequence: CASSLSGLTDTQYF.

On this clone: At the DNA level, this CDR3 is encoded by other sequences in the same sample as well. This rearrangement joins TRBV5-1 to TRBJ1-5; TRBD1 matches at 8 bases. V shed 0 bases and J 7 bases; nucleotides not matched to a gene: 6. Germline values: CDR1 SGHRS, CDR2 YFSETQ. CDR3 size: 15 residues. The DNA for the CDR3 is TGCGCCAGCAGCTTGGTAGCAGGGGGCGGCCAGCCCCAGCATTTT. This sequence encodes CASSLVAGGGQPQHF.

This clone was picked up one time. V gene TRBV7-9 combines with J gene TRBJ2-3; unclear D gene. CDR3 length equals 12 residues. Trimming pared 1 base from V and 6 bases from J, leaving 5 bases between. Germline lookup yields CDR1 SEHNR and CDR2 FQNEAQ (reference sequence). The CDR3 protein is CASSLVMDTQYF. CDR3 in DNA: TGTGCCAGCAGCTTAGTCATGGATACGCAGTATTTT.

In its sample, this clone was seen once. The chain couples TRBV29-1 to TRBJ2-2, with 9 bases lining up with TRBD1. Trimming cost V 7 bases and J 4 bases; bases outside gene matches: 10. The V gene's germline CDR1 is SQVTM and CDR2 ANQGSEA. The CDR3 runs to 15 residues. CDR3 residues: CSARTGTGSTGELFF. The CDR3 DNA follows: TGCAGCGCACGAACCGGGACAGGGTCCACCGGGGAGCTGTTTTTT.